A single sample is the source of the 3 T cell receptor beta chains below, sequenced in a study of Graves' ophthalmopathy and Graves' hyperthyroidism (dated by TCRdb to 2016 to 2019). For sequencing, an Illumina HiSeq 2000 was employed. For repertoire sequencing, TCR beta CDR3 regions were amplified from RNA transcripts. HTBI primers and the Qiagen OneStep RT-PCR kit were used in a first-round RT-PCR, which was followed by a second-round multiplex PCR, size selection and purification. TCRdb redid the processing of the public reads, applying fastp at Q25 and MiXCR, and retained in-frame beta chains. Rows merge per CDR3 protein into single entries with the most common DNA and genes. Here the sample has 500,000 to 700,000 distinct CDR3 sequences; 35% to 40% occur a single time. The ten biggest clones cover about 4.2% of the sample. The sample was peripheral blood or thyroid tissue (not recorded which). The receptors shown here come from an adult man with Graves' hyperthyroidism.

Concerning this clonotype itself: The conserved phenylalanine or tryptophan normally closing the CDR3 is absent here, so this likely arose from a read error. It is unclear where the CDR3 begins or ends on the DNA, so no DNA is shown, and the CDR3 is as TCRdb lists it. The V and J genes are TRBV6-5 and TRBJ2-7. Germline assignment: CDR1 MNHEY and CDR2 SVGAGI. The CDR3 adds up to 8 amino acids, both ends counted. CDR3 protein: CASSESWG.

V is TRBV2 and J is TRBJ1-2, with TRBD1 identical over 10 bases. V lost 5 bases and J lost 2; bases outside the gene matches: 5. Germline CDR1 is SNHLY and CDR2 is FYNNEI. The CDR3 sequence is 15 residues long. Here the CDR3 reads CASSLDRGKNYGYTF. The CDR3 DNA reads as TGTGCCAGCAGTCTGGACAGGGGGAAGAACTATGGCTACACCTTC.

This clonotype was seen ten or more times. V and J are TRBV2 and TRBJ1-5; D may be TRBD1 (5 bases). The germline V gene has CDR1 SNHLY and CDR2 FYNNEI. V was cut by 8 bases and J by 0 bases, with 14 bases left in between. This CDR3 spans 15 amino acids. DNA for the CDR3: TGTGCCAGCTCGGGAGGGGCTCCTAGCAATCAGCCCCAGCATTTT. Protein sequence: CASSGGAPSNQPQHF.